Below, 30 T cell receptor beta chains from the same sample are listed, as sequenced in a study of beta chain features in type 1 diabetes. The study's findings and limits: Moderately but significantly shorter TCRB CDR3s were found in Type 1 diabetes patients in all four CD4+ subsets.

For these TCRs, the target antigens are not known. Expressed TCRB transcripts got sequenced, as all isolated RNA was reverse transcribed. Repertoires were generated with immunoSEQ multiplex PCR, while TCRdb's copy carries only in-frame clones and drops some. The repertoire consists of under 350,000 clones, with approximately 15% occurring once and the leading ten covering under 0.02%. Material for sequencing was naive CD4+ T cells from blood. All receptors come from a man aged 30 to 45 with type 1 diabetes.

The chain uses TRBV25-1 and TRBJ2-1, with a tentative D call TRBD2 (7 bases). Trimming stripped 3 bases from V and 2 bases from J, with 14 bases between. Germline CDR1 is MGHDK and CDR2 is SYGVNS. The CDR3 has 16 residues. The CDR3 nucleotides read TGTGCCAGCAGTGACCTACTAGGGGGGGCCTACAATGAGCAGTTCTTC. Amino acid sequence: CASSDLLGGAYNEQFF.

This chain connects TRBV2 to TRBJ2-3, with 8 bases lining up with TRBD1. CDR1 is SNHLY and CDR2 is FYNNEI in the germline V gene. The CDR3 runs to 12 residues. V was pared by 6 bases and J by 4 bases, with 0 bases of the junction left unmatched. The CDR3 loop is CASRQGADTQYF. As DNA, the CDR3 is TGTGCCAGCAGACAGGGGGCAGATACGCAGTATTTT.

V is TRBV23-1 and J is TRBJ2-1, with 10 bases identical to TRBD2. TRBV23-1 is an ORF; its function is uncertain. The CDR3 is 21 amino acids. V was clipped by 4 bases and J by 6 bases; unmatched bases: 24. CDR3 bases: TGCGCCAGCAGTCGCAGGACCCCGGCTAGCGGGAGCAGAGAGTCCCCCAATGAGCAGTTCTTC. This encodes CASSRRTPASGSRESPNEQFF.

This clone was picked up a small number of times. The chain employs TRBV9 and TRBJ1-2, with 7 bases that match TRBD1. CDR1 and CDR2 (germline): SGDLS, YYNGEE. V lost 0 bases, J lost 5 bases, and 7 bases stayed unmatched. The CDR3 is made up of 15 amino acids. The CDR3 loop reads CASSVELQGVYGYTF. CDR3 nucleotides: TGTGCCAGCAGCGTAGAACTTCAGGGGGTATATGGCTACACCTTC.

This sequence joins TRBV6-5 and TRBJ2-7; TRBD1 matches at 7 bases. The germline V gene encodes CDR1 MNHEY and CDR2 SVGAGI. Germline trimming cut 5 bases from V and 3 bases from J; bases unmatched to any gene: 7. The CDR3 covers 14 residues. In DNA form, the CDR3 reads TGTGCCAGCAGTAAACAGGGGCCCATCTACGAGCAGTACTTC. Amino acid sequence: CASSKQGPIYEQYF.

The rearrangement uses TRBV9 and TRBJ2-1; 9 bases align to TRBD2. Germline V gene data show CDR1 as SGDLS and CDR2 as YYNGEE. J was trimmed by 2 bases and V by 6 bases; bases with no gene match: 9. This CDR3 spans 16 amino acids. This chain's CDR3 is CASTLSGGRAYNEQFF. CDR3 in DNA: TGTGCCAGCACCTTAAGCGGGGGGCGCGCCTACAATGAGCAGTTCTTC.

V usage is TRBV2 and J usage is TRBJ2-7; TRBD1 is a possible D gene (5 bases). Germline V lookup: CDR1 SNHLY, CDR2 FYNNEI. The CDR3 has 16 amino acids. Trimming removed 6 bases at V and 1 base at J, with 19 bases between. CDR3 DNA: TGTGCCAGCAGGCGTTCAGGGTTTCTGAGTTCCTACGAGCAGTACTTC. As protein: CASRRSGFLSSYEQYF.

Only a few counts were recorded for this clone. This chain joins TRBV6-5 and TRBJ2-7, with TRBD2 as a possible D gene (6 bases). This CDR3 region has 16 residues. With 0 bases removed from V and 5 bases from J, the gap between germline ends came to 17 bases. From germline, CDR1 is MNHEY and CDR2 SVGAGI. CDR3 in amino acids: CASSYSFPREFHEQYF. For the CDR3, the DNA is TGTGCCAGCAGTTACTCTTTCCCCCGGGAGTTCCACGAGCAGTACTTC.

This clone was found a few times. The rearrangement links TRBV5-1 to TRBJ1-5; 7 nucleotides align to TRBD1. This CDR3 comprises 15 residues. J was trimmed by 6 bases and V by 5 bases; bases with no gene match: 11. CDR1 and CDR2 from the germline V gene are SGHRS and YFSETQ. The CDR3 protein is CASRLGQGVSQPQHF. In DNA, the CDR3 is TGCGCCAGCAGACTGGGCCAGGGGGTTAGTCAGCCCCAGCATTTT.

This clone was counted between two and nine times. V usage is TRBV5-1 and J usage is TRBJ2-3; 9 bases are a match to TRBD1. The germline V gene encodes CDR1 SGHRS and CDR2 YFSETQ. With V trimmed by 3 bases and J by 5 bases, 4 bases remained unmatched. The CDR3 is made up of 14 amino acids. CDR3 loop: CASSSGQGLDTQYF. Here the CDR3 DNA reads TGCGCCAGCAGCTCGGGACAGGGATTAGATACGCAGTATTTT. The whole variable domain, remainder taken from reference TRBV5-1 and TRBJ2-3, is KAGVTQTPRYLIKTRGQQVTLSCSPISGHRSVSWYQQTPGQGLQFLFEYFSETQRNKGNFPGRFSGRQFSNSRSEMNVSTLELGDSALYLCASSSGQGLDTQYFGPGTRLTVL.

The CDR3 nucleotides are TGTGCCAGCAGCACCGGACTAGCGGGAGCCGCAGATACGCAGTATTTT. Amino acid sequence: CASSTGLAGAADTQYF. The chain employs TRBV7-9 and TRBJ2-3, with TRBD2 matching over 13 bases. V shed 5 bases, J shed 4 bases, and the junction held 6 bases outside the gene matches. This CDR3 is built from 16 residues. The germline CDR1 and CDR2 sequences are SEHNR and FQNEAQ (reference sequence).

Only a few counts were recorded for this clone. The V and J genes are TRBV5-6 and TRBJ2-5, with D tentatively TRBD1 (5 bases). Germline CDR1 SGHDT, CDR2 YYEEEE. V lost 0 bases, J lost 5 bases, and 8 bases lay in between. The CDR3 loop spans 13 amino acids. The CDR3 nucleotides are TGTGCCAGCAGCTTGGCAGGGATCGAGACCCAGTACTTC. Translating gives CASSLAGIETQYF.

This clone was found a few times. The CDR3 nucleotides are TGTGCCAGCAGTCTAGGGGGCCAAGAGACCCAGTACTTC. This translates into CASSLGGQETQYF. The chain uses TRBV2 and TRBJ2-5; D is perhaps TRBD1 (6 bases). The V end was cut by 5 bases, the J end by 1 base, with 8 bases between. Germline V gene lookup returns CDR1 SNHLY and CDR2 FYNNEI. CDR3 length: 13 amino acids.

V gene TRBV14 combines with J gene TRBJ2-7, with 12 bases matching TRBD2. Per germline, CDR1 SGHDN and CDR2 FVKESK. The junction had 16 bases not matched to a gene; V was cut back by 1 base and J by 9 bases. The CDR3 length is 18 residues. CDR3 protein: CASSQVLAGGSTPSRQYF. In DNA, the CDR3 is TGTGCCAGCAGCCAAGTACTAGCGGGAGGTTCCACCCCGAGTCGGCAGTACTTC.

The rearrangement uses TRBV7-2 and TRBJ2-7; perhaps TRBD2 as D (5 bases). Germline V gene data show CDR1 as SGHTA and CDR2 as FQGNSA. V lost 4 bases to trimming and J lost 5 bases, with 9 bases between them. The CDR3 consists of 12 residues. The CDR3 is CASSSGINEQYF. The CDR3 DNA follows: TGTGCCAGCAGCTCGGGGATTAACGAGCAGTACTTC.

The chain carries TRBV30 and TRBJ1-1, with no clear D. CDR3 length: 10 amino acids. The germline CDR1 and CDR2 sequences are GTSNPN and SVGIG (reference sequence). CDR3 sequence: CGSGGPKAFF. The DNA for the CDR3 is TGTGGCTCAGGTGGCCCTAAAGCTTTCTTT.

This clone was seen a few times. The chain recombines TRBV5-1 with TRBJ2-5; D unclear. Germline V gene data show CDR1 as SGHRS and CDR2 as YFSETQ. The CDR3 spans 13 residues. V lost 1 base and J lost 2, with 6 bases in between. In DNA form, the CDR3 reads TGCGCCAGCAGCTTGTTCTTACAAGAGACCCAGTACTTC. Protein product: CASSLFLQETQYF.

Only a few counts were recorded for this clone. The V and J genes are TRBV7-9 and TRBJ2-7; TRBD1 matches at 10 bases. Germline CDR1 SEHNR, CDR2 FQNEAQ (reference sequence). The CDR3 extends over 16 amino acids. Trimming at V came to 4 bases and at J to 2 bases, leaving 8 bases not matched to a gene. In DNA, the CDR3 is TGTGCCAGCAGCTCACCACGGGACAGGGGCACCTACGAGCAGTACTTC. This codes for CASSSPRDRGTYEQYF.

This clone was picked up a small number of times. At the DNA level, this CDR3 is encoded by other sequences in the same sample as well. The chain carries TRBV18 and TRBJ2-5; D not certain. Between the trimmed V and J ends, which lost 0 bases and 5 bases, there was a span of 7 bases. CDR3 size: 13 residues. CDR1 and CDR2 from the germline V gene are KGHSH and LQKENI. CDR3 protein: CASSPPSSETQYF. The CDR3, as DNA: TGTGCCAGCTCACCACCGTCATCCGAGACCCAGTACTTC.

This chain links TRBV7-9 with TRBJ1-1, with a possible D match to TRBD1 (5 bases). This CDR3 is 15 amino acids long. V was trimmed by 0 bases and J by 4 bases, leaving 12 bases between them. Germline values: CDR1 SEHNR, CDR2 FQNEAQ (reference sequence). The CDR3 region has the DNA TGTGCCAGCAGCTTAGCGGGGGGGTTGAGCACTGAAGCTTTCTTT. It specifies CASSLAGGLSTEAFF.

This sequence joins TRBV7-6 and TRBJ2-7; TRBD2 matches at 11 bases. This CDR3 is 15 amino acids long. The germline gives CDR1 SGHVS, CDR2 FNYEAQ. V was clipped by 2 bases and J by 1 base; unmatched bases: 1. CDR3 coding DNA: TGTGCCAGCAGCTTAAGACTAGCGGGGTCCTACGAGCAGTACTTC. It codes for CASSLRLAGSYEQYF.

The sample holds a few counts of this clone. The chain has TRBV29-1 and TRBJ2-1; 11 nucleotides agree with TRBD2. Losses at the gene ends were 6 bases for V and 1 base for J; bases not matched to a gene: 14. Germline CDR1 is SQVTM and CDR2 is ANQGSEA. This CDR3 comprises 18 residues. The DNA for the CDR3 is TGCAGCGTATCCTCATTAGCGGGAGGGTTAAAATCCTACAATGAGCAGTTCTTC. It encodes CSVSSLAGGLKSYNEQFF.

CDR3: CASRPGTVNTGELFF. DNA for the CDR3: TGTGCCAGCAGGCCCGGGACAGTGAACACCGGGGAGCTGTTTTTT. The chain is built from TRBV2 and TRBJ2-2, with 7 bases lining up with TRBD1. The CDR3 runs 15 residues. J gave up 1 base and V 6 bases, and 5 bases lay outside the gene matches. The germline V gene has CDR1 SNHLY and CDR2 FYNNEI.

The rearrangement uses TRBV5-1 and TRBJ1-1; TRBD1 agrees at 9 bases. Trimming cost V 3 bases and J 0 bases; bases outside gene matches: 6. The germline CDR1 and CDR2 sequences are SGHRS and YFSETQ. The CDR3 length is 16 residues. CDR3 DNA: TGCGCCAGCAGCTACGGACAGGGGCTGATGAACACTGAAGCTTTCTTT. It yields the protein CASSYGQGLMNTEAFF.

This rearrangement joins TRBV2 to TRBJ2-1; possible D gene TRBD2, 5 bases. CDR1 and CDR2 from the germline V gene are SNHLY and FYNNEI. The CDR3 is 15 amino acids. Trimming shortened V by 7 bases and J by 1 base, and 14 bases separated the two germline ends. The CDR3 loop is CASTERERSYNEQFF. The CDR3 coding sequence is TGTGCCAGCACCGAAAGGGAGAGATCCTACAATGAGCAGTTCTTC.

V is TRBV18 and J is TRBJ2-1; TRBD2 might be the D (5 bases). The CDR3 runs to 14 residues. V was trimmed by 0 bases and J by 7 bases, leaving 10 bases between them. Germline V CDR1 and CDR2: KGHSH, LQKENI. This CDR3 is CASSPPDGVNEQFF. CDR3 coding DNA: TGTGCCAGCTCACCACCAGACGGGGTAAATGAGCAGTTCTTC.

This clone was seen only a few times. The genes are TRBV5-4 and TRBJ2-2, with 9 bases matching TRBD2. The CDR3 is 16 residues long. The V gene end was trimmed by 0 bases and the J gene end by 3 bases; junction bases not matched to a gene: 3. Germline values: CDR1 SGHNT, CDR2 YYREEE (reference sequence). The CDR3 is CASSLGLAGYTGELFF. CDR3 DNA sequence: TGTGCCAGCAGCTTGGGCCTAGCGGGATACACCGGGGAGCTGTTTTTT.

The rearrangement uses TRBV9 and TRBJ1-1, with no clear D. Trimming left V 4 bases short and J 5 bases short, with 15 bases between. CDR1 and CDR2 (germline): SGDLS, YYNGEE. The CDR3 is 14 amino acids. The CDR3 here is CASSPTVTRTEAFF. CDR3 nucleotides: TGTGCCAGCAGCCCGACCGTGACTCGGACTGAAGCTTTCTTT.

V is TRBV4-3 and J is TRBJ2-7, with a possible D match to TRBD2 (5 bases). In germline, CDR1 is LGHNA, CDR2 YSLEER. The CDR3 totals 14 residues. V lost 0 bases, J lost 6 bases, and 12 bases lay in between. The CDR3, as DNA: TGCGCCAGCAGCCAAGAATGGGCTGGAGGCGAGCAGTACTTC. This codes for CASSQEWAGGEQYF.

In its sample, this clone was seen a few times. Written as DNA, the CDR3 is TGTGCCAGCAGCCTGAGGCCCGGTAGCCGGAGCGGGGAGACCCAGTACTTC. Translated, it gives CASSLRPGSRSGETQYF. V gene TRBV9 combines with J gene TRBJ2-5, with D possibly being TRBD2 (6 bases). V was shortened by 4 bases and J by 5 bases, with 24 bases between the two germline ends. CDR3 length equals 17 residues. Germline V gene sequence: CDR1 SGDLS, CDR2 YYNGEE.